This is a list of T cell receptor beta chains from one sample in a study of CD8 T cells in ankylosing spondylitis. TCRdb reprocessed the 5' RACE reads with MiXCR, giving one entry per CDR3 protein. The data contain 220,000 or so distinct CDR3 sequences, about 10% of them seen just once; the ten biggest clones take up 21%. The material sequenced was blood, either unsorted or a sorted T cell fraction (not recorded which). All receptors derive from a male donor with ankylosing spondylitis or in good health (not recorded which). Each CDR3 is given without its conserved first and last residue. A D gene is named only where the DNA matches it firmly.

V gene: TRBV7-9; CDR3 length: 13; D gene: .; J gene: TRBJ1-2; CDR3 protein: ASSLASGGLGGYT
V gene: TRBV29-1; CDR3 length: 9; D gene: .; J gene: TRBJ2-5; CDR3 protein: SVDAHDTQY
V gene: TRBV12-3/TRBV12-4; CDR3 length: 14; D gene: .; J gene: TRBJ1-5; CDR3 protein: ASSTGRRGHQQPQH
V gene: TRBV12-3/TRBV12-4; CDR3 length: 13; D gene: TRBD1; J gene: TRBJ1-2; CDR3 protein: ASSFRVQGVNGYT
V gene: TRBV11-2; CDR3 length: 14; D gene: .; J gene: TRBJ2-2; CDR3 protein: ASSSPEAGSTGELF
V gene: TRBV20-1; CDR3 length: 11; D gene: TRBD1; J gene: TRBJ1-5; CDR3 protein: SATTGGDQPQH
V gene: TRBV20-1; CDR3 length: 11; D gene: TRBD1; J gene: TRBJ1-2; CDR3 protein: SALTGDRYGYT
V gene: TRBV5-1; CDR3 length: 12; D gene: .; J gene: TRBJ1-6; CDR3 protein: ASSLENLNSPLH
V gene: TRBV7-2; CDR3 length: 12; D gene: .; J gene: TRBJ2-5; CDR3 protein: ASSLRLGHETQY
V gene: TRBV20-1; CDR3 length: 12; D gene: TRBD2; J gene: TRBJ2-5; CDR3 protein: SALRLAGLETQY
V gene: TRBV27; CDR3 length: 13; D gene: .; J gene: TRBJ2-7; CDR3 protein: ASSFDAGQYYEQY
V gene: TRBV19; CDR3 length: 12; D gene: .; J gene: TRBJ1-3; CDR3 protein: ASASGSSGNTIY
V gene: TRBV12-3/TRBV12-4; CDR3 length: 12; D gene: .; J gene: TRBJ2-1; CDR3 protein: ASSTRDTNNEQF
V gene: TRBV29-1; CDR3 length: 9; D gene: .; J gene: TRBJ2-7; CDR3 protein: SADNSYEQY
V gene: TRBV7-2; CDR3 length: 12; D gene: .; J gene: TRBJ1-1; CDR3 protein: ASSSTGGAREAF
V gene: TRBV9; CDR3 length: 13; D gene: .; J gene: TRBJ1-2; CDR3 protein: ASSETYDGARGYT
V gene: TRBV7-8; CDR3 length: 12; D gene: .; J gene: TRBJ2-4; CDR3 protein: ASQLSGGGNIQY
V gene: TRBV20-1; CDR3 length: 11; D gene: .; J gene: TRBJ1-6; CDR3 protein: SARNQNNSPLH
V gene: TRBV30; CDR3 length: 14; D gene: .; J gene: TRBJ2-1; CDR3 protein: AWSVQGGLTYNEQF
V gene: TRBV20-1; CDR3 length: 14; D gene: TRBD1; J gene: TRBJ1-1; CDR3 protein: SARFLGDRANTEAF
V gene: TRBV10-3; CDR3 length: 15; D gene: TRBD2; J gene: TRBJ2-3; CDR3 protein: AIGGQGISGVTDTQY
V gene: TRBV7-2; CDR3 length: 11; D gene: .; J gene: TRBJ2-3; CDR3 protein: ASSTLPTDTQY
V gene: TRBV5-6; CDR3 length: 15; D gene: TRBD2; J gene: TRBJ2-1; CDR3 protein: ASSLGTSGGPYNEQF
V gene: TRBV12-3/TRBV12-4; CDR3 length: 12; D gene: TRBD1; J gene: TRBJ2-4; CDR3 protein: ASSLFRDSDIQY
V gene: TRBV12-3/TRBV12-4; CDR3 length: 15; D gene: .; J gene: .; CDR3 protein: ASRPGNLAGGLDTQH
V gene: TRBV4-1; CDR3 length: 13; D gene: .; J gene: TRBJ1-2; CDR3 protein: ASSQDHLRSNGYT
V gene: TRBV5-1; CDR3 length: 12; D gene: TRBD2; J gene: TRBJ2-7; CDR3 protein: ASSLVAGADEQY
V gene: TRBV3-1; CDR3 length: 11; D gene: .; J gene: TRBJ2-5; CDR3 protein: ASSRGGVETQY
V gene: TRBV5-6; CDR3 length: 13; D gene: .; J gene: TRBJ1-2; CDR3 protein: ASSLDGGFDYGST
V gene: TRBV3-1; CDR3 length: 10; D gene: .; J gene: TRBJ1-6; CDR3 protein: ASSQTNSPLH
V gene: TRBV5-1; CDR3 length: 15; D gene: TRBD1; J gene: TRBJ1-4; CDR3 protein: ASSLTGQASTNEKLF
V gene: TRBV7-9; CDR3 length: 13; D gene: .; J gene: TRBJ1-6; CDR3 protein: ASSLPGGDNSPLH
V gene: TRBV5-1; CDR3 length: 11; D gene: .; J gene: TRBJ2-3; CDR3 protein: ASRPGTGDTQY
V gene: TRBV6-1; CDR3 length: 14; D gene: .; J gene: TRBJ2-1; CDR3 protein: ASSEVGSDLYNEQF
V gene: TRBV3-1; CDR3 length: 13; D gene: .; J gene: TRBJ1-1; CDR3 protein: ASSRNLQGNTEAF
V gene: TRBV12-3/TRBV12-4; CDR3 length: 13; D gene: .; J gene: TRBJ2-3; CDR3 protein: ASSIDGRGTDTQY
V gene: TRBV18; CDR3 length: 10; D gene: .; J gene: TRBJ2-1; CDR3 protein: ASSSTSYEQF
V gene: TRBV7-2; CDR3 length: 13; D gene: TRBD2; J gene: TRBJ2-3; CDR3 protein: ASSLAGGGGDTQY
V gene: TRBV7-9; CDR3 length: 10; D gene: .; J gene: TRBJ2-3; CDR3 protein: ASSLFQDTQY
V gene: TRBV5-6; CDR3 length: 14; D gene: .; J gene: TRBJ1-1; CDR3 protein: ASSPTPLDRETEAF
V gene: TRBV11-2; CDR3 length: 13; D gene: .; J gene: TRBJ1-2; CDR3 protein: ASSLVEGDPYGYT
V gene: TRBV5-1; CDR3 length: 14; D gene: TRBD2; J gene: TRBJ2-1; CDR3 protein: ASSSIPSGGRYEQF
V gene: TRBV12-3/TRBV12-4; CDR3 length: 13; D gene: .; J gene: TRBJ2-7; CDR3 protein: ASNEGGAGSYEQY
V gene: TRBV20-1; CDR3 length: 12; D gene: .; J gene: TRBJ2-3; CDR3 protein: SASPGTSTDTQY
V gene: TRBV5-1; CDR3 length: 12; D gene: TRBD1; J gene: TRBJ1-4; CDR3 protein: ASSVTGLREKLF
V gene: TRBV2; CDR3 length: 14; D gene: TRBD2; J gene: TRBJ2-2; CDR3 protein: ASRGSGGPVTGELF
V gene: TRBV5-1; CDR3 length: 9; D gene: .; J gene: TRBJ1-2; CDR3 protein: ASSLDGRRT
V gene: TRBV12-3/TRBV12-4; CDR3 length: 12; D gene: .; J gene: TRBJ1-4; CDR3 protein: ASSFVRGAEKLF
V gene: TRBV12-3/TRBV12-4; CDR3 length: 12; D gene: .; J gene: TRBJ1-2; CDR3 protein: ASSWDGAGSGYT
V gene: TRBV5-1; CDR3 length: 11; D gene: .; J gene: TRBJ1-6; CDR3 protein: ASSVTMDSPLD
V gene: TRBV30; CDR3 length: 9; D gene: .; J gene: TRBJ2-2; CDR3 protein: AAGAVRELF
V gene: TRBV5-6; CDR3 length: 14; D gene: TRBD1; J gene: TRBJ1-1; CDR3 protein: ASSPGEGAWNTEAF
V gene: TRBV29-1; CDR3 length: 11; D gene: TRBD1; J gene: TRBJ2-7; CDR3 protein: SAVGQGAGEQY
V gene: TRBV7-3; CDR3 length: 13; D gene: .; J gene: TRBJ2-2; CDR3 protein: ASSSGAPNTGELF
V gene: TRBV7-9; CDR3 length: 14; D gene: TRBD1; J gene: TRBJ1-1; CDR3 protein: ASSASGATTGLGAF
V gene: TRBV5-1; CDR3 length: 13; D gene: .; J gene: TRBJ1-5; CDR3 protein: ASTPDGDGNQPQH
V gene: TRBV29-1; CDR3 length: 10; D gene: .; J gene: TRBJ1-5; CDR3 protein: SVQSGAQPQH
V gene: TRBV6-1; CDR3 length: 13; D gene: TRBD1; J gene: TRBJ1-1; CDR3 protein: ASRPTGGKNTEAF
V gene: TRBV7-2; CDR3 length: 12; D gene: TRBD2; J gene: TRBJ2-3; CDR3 protein: ASSSAGGADTQY